This entry lists 27 T cell receptor beta chains sequenced from one sample in a study of T-cell memory formation after mild COVID-19. From the 5' RACE reads, TCRdb called clonotypes with MiXCR, one entry per CDR3 protein. The table shows 580,000 or so distinct CDR3 sequences, with around 16% occurring only once. The sample taken for sequencing was PBMCs or a T cell subset sorted from them (not recorded which). Receptor source: an adult woman who had mild COVID-19 (a few samples of this study predate the infection). Cell type and time point are not known.

This clonotype was counted between two and nine times. The chain couples TRBV6-5 to TRBJ1-2, with D tentatively TRBD1 (5 bases). Germline CDR1 and CDR2: MNHEY and SVGAGI. V was cut by 5 bases and J by 6 bases, with 13 bases left in between. The CDR3 runs to 13 residues. CDR3 nucleotide sequence: TGTGCCAGCAGTCAACGGACGGGGGATGGCTACACCTTC. It encodes CASSQRTGDGYTF.

This sequence joins TRBV7-2 and TRBJ1-5; TRBD1 might be the D (5 bases). In germline, CDR1 is SGHTA, CDR2 FQGNSA. The CDR3 is made up of 14 amino acids. With 5 bases removed from V and 5 bases from J, the gap between germline ends came to 13 bases. Here the CDR3 DNA reads TGTGCCAGCAGCCTCAAGGGGCCTTATCAGCCCCAGCATTTT. Translation gives CASSLKGPYQPQHF.

This clonotype was picked up a small number of times. The CDR3 is CSARDPLYYDEQYF. The CDR3 DNA sequence: TGCAGTGCTAGAGATCCCCTCTATTATGACGAGCAGTACTTC. The rearrangement links TRBV20-1 to TRBJ2-7, with D unclear. CDR1 is DFQATT, CDR2 SNEGSKA, per germline (reference sequence). The CDR3 contains 14 residues. V shed 0 bases and J shed 5 bases, with 14 bases lying between them.

The chain employs TRBV21-1 and TRBJ1-1. TRBV21-1 is termed a pseudogene. The CDR3 sequence is 15 residues long. CDR3 sequence: CASSKGRPFTGKAFF. The CDR3 DNA reads as TGTGCCAGCAGCAAAGGGCGGCCTTTTACCGGCAAAGCTTTCTTT.

The CDR3 bases are TGTGCCAGCAGTCCCATCCGTAGGTCGGAAGGTACGCAGTATTTT. This encodes CASSPIRRSEGTQYF. This chain uses TRBV6-1 with TRBJ2-3; no definite D call. The germline V gene has CDR1 MNHNS and CDR2 SASEGT. The CDR3 runs to 15 residues. V lost 5 bases and J lost 8, with 20 bases in between.

The chain employs TRBV20-1 and TRBJ2-7, with TRBD1 as a possible D gene (6 bases). With 3 bases removed from V and 5 bases from J, the gap between germline ends came to 14 bases. Germline lookup yields CDR1 DFQATT and CDR2 SNEGSKA (reference sequence). The length of the CDR3 is 13 residues. This CDR3 reads CSASLNRVNEQYF. The CDR3 coding sequence is TGCAGTGCTAGTTTGAACAGGGTCAACGAGCAGTACTTC.

This clonotype was counted only a few times. The J gene is TRBJ1-2, the V gene TRBV4-2; weak D call: TRBD1 (5 bases). Trimming removed 1 base from V and 6 bases from J, with 9 bases in between. Germline V gene sequence: CDR1 LGHNA, CDR2 YNFKEQ. The CDR3 covers 13 residues. CDR3 DNA sequence: TGTGCCAGCAGCCAAGGGACAATCCATGGCTACACCTTC. It codes for CASSQGTIHGYTF.

This clonotype has just a few counts. This rearrangement joins TRBV23-1 to TRBJ2-7; 10 positions match TRBD1. TRBV23-1 is labeled an ORF, and its function is uncertain. The CDR3 covers 18 residues. The ends lost 2 bases at V and 4 bases at J; junction bases unmatched: 14. The CDR3 DNA reads TGCGCCAGCAGTCAAATGGGACAGGGGTTTGGGGTAAATTACGAGCAGTACTTC. Encoded protein: CASSQMGQGFGVNYEQYF.

This clonotype was observed a handful of times. V gene TRBV20-1 combines with J gene TRBJ1-2; tentative D call: TRBD1 (6 bases). From germline, CDR1 is DFQATT and CDR2 SNEGSKA (reference sequence). Trimming shortened V by 5 bases and J by 8 bases, and 18 bases separated the two germline ends. There are 13 residues in the CDR3. This CDR3 is CSAYDGGPSGYTF. CDR3 DNA: TGCAGTGCTTACGATGGGGGGCCATCCGGCTACACCTTC.

J is TRBJ1-2 and V is TRBV5-1, with D possibly TRBD1 on 5 matching bases. CDR1 is SGHRS and CDR2 is YFSETQ in the germline V gene. V lost 0 bases and J lost 8, with 11 bases in between. The CDR3 extends over 13 amino acids. DNA for the CDR3: TGCGCCAGCAGCTTGGGAGGGGACGGCGGCTACACCTTC. Its protein product is CASSLGGDGGYTF.

This clonotype was recorded only once. The chain recombines TRBV29-1 with TRBJ1-2; a possible D gene is TRBD1 (5 bases). With 3 bases removed from V and 8 bases from J, the gap between germline ends came to 13 bases. The germline gives CDR1 SQVTM, CDR2 ANQGSEA. CDR3 length equals 12 residues. The CDR3 DNA is TGCAGCGTTGAGCGACAGCCGATGGGCTACACCTTC. It specifies CSVERQPMGYTF.

This clonotype was observed a few times. The chain joins TRBV3-1 to TRBJ1-5; D gene ambiguous. The V gene lost 1 base and the J gene lost 7 bases, with 11 bases spanning the gap. The CDR3 is made up of 14 amino acids. Germline CDR1 reads LGHDT; CDR2 reads YNNKEL (reference sequence). This chain's CDR3 is CASSQGILGQPQHF. CDR3 DNA: TGTGCCAGCAGCCAAGGGATTCTCGGACAGCCCCAGCATTTT.

The chain links TRBV14 to TRBJ2-5; 8 bases are shared with TRBD2. This CDR3 comprises 16 residues. With 1 base clipped from V and 6 bases from J, the junction kept 10 bases outside the gene matches. Germline V lookup: CDR1 SGHDN, CDR2 FVKESK. CDR3 nucleotide sequence: TGTGCCAGCAGCCAAGTCGTCCCAGCGGGAGTGCAGACCCAGTACTTC. Translating it yields CASSQVVPAGVQTQYF.

This clonotype was detected ten times or more. The chain carries TRBV7-2 and TRBJ2-3; D not certain. CDR3 size: 16 residues. Trimming pared 5 bases from V and 2 bases from J, leaving 17 bases between. From germline, CDR1 is SGHTA and CDR2 FQGNSA. CDR3 DNA: TGTGCCAGCAGCACAAGGGTACGGCAGTTCACAGATACGCAGTATTTT. Its translation: CASSTRVRQFTDTQYF.

This chain links TRBV7-9 with TRBJ2-1; D gene uncertain. V was pared by 5 bases and J by 8 bases, with 19 bases between. The length of the CDR3 is 15 residues. Germline CDR1 reads SEHNR; CDR2 reads FQNEAQ (reference sequence). Here the CDR3 reads CASSPSGSKRDEQFF. CDR3 in DNA: TGTGCCAGCAGCCCGTCCGGTAGTAAAAGGGATGAGCAGTTCTTC.

This chain links TRBV29-1 with TRBJ2-7; TRBD1 matches at 7 bases. Trimming at V came to 6 bases and at J to 0 bases, leaving 5 bases not matched to a gene. The CDR3 has 13 amino acids. Germline-derived CDR1 and CDR2 are SQVTM and ANQGSEA. DNA of the CDR3: TGCAGCGTGTTGGGACAGACCTCCTACGAGCAGTACTTC. As protein: CSVLGQTSYEQYF.

There are a few counts of this clonotype. The chain carries TRBV5-1 and TRBJ1-2; D is unclear. The germline V gene has CDR1 SGHRS and CDR2 YFSETQ. The V gene lost 0 bases and the J gene lost 8 bases, with 14 bases spanning the gap. This CDR3 has 14 residues. The CDR3 region has the DNA TGCGCCAGCAGCTTGGGCCGGGTCGGAGGAGGCTACACCTTC. This sequence encodes CASSLGRVGGGYTF. The full variable domain, its missing parts supplied by reference TRBV5-1 and TRBJ1-2, is KAGVTQTPRYLIKTRGQQVTLSCSPISGHRSVSWYQQTPGQGLQFLFEYFSETQRNKGNFPGRFSGRQFSNSRSEMNVSTLELGDSALYLCASSLGRVGGGYTFGSGTRLTVV.

The chain employs TRBV9 and TRBJ2-6; TRBD1 matches 7 bases. V was clipped by 7 bases and J by 3 bases; unmatched bases: 7. Germline V gene sequence: CDR1 SGDLS, CDR2 YYNGEE. The CDR3 runs 15 residues. CDR3 bases: TGTGCCAGCGGTGAGGGGGCGAGTGGGGCCAACGTCCTGACTTTC. As protein: CASGEGASGANVLTF. The full variable domain, in which reference TRBV9 and TRBJ2-6 provide the parts outside the CDR3, is DSGVTQTPKHLITATGQRVTLRCSPRSGDLSVYWYQQSLDQGLQFLIQYYNGEERAKGNILERFSAQQFPDLHSELNLSSLELGDSALYFCASGEGASGANVLTFGAGSRLTVL.

This clonotype was seen many times. The J gene is TRBJ2-1, the V gene TRBV18; D gene ambiguous. Looked up from germline, CDR1 is KGHSH and CDR2 is LQKENI. V lost 3 bases to trimming and J lost 0 bases, with 9 bases between them. The CDR3 runs to 15 residues. The CDR3 reads CASSPPGTSYNEQFF. The CDR3 coding sequence is TGTGCCAGCTCACCCCCCGGCACCTCCTACAATGAGCAGTTCTTC.

The chain is built from TRBV30 and TRBJ1-5; tentatively, D is TRBD1 (5 bases). This CDR3 has 13 residues. V gave up 0 bases and J gave up 6 bases, with 9 bases separating them. Germline V gives CDR1 GTSNPN, CDR2 SVGIG (reference sequence). The CDR3 DNA reads as TGTGCCTGGAGTGTCAGGGTACGTCAGCCCCAGCATTTT. It is translated as CAWSVRVRQPQHF.

The genes are TRBV4-2 and TRBJ2-1, with TRBD2 identical over 13 bases. J was trimmed by 7 bases and V by 4 bases; bases with no gene match: 7. Germline-derived CDR1 and CDR2 are LGHNA and YNFKEQ. The CDR3 totals 16 residues. The CDR3 DNA sequence: TGTGCCAGCAGCCTTCAGACTAGCGGGGGGATGAATGAGCAGTTCTTC. This sequence encodes CASSLQTSGGMNEQFF.

In this sample, this clonotype turned up many times. The chain combines TRBV11-2 with TRBJ2-1; no reliable D call. The V end was cut by 0 bases, the J end by 0 bases, with 9 bases between. Germline CDR1 and CDR2: SGHAT and FQNNGV. This CDR3 is 16 amino acids long. As DNA, the CDR3 is TGTGCCAGCAGCTTAGAGGTCGGCTACTCCTACAATGAGCAGTTCTTC. The encoded protein is CASSLEVGYSYNEQFF.

This clonotype was recorded at least ten times. V and J are TRBV5-1 and TRBJ2-1, with D perhaps TRBD1 (6 bases). This CDR3 comprises 14 residues. Germline CDR1 SGHRS, CDR2 YFSETQ. V was pared by 4 bases and J by 4 bases, with 12 bases between. The CDR3 coding sequence is TGCGCCAGCAGCCTCGGGACAACTTACAATGAGCAGTTCTTC. Amino acid sequence: CASSLGTTYNEQFF.

V and J are TRBV7-9 and TRBJ2-7; D is perhaps TRBD1 (7 bases). The ends were cut back, 8 bases at V and 3 bases at J, with 11 bases in the middle. This CDR3 region has 12 residues. Germline CDR1 SEHNR, CDR2 FQNEAQ (reference sequence). Here the CDR3 reads CASGRDSYEQYF. In DNA, the CDR3 is TGTGCCAGCGGGCGGGACAGCTACGAGCAGTACTTC.

A few counts support this clonotype. The chain uses TRBV5-1 and TRBJ2-3, with 7 nucleotides matching TRBD2. The V gene's germline CDR1 is SGHRS and CDR2 YFSETQ. The CDR3 runs 17 residues. Trimming cost V 4 bases and J 3 bases; bases outside gene matches: 14. CDR3 protein: CASSRPGGKRTTDTQYF. CDR3 in DNA: TGCGCCAGCAGCAGGCCGGGGGGTAAAAGAACGACAGATACGCAGTATTTT. The complete variable domain, with remaining parts taken from reference TRBV5-1 and TRBJ2-3, reads KAGVTQTPRYLIKTRGQQVTLSCSPISGHRSVSWYQQTPGQGLQFLFEYFSETQRNKGNFPGRFSGRQFSNSRSEMNVSTLELGDSALYLCASSRPGGKRTTDTQYFGPGTRLTVL.

Written as DNA, the CDR3 is TGTGCCAGCAGCCATGGGGCGGGCAGGGACACTGAAGCTTTCTTT. Protein product: CASSHGAGRDTEAFF. This rearrangement joins TRBV7-9 to TRBJ1-1; D might be TRBD1 (5 bases). The germline V gene has CDR1 SEHNR and CDR2 FQNEAQ (reference sequence). This CDR3 has 15 amino acids. Deletions cut 5 bases from V and 3 bases from J, with 16 bases between.

This clonotype has more than one count but fewer than ten. V is TRBV5-1 and J is TRBJ2-2; maybe TRBD2 (5 bases). The V gene lost 0 bases and the J gene lost 1 base, with 7 bases spanning the gap. This CDR3 spans 15 amino acids. Germline-derived CDR1 and CDR2 are SGHRS and YFSETQ. Here the CDR3 reads CASSLGAVNTGELFF. As DNA, the CDR3 is TGCGCCAGCAGCTTGGGAGCGGTGAACACCGGGGAGCTGTTTTTT.